The 18 T cell receptor beta chains given below trace back to one sample, sequenced in a study of blood T cell repertoires in COVID-19 (dated by TCRdb to the early 2020s). Library construction relied on the immunoSEQ multiplex PCR assay. TCRdb took this table from immuneACCESS and kept in-frame rearrangements with V and J called. Such tables lack part of the clones; where checked against another copy, unresolved V genes explain under half of the gap, and the rest is unexplained. Recorded for this sample are 650,000 to 800,000 clones; 90% of them occurred a single time. Under 0.3% of the sample lies in the top ten. Sequenced sample: peripheral blood. Source of these receptors: a woman aged 18-30 years with acute or convalescent COVID-19.

V gene TRBV19 combines with J gene TRBJ2-3; maybe TRBD2 (6 bases). V gave up 3 bases and J gave up 3 bases, with 10 bases separating them. CDR3 length: 14 residues. The germline V gene has CDR1 LNHDA and CDR2 SQIVND (reference sequence). As DNA, the CDR3 is TGTGCCAGTAGTATCGGCGGGGAAACAGATACGCAGTATTTT. Amino acid sequence: CASSIGGETDTQYF.

The chain recombines TRBV6-4 with TRBJ2-7; 7 bases map to TRBD1. Germline V gives CDR1 MRHNA, CDR2 SNTAGT. With V trimmed by 6 bases and J by 4 bases, 6 bases remained unmatched. The length of the CDR3 is 13 residues. This chain's CDR3 is CASSYRGGYEQYF. The CDR3 DNA is TGTGCCAGCAGCTACAGGGGCGGGTACGAGCAGTACTTC.

The chain carries TRBV6-6 and TRBJ1-4; 7 nucleotides agree with TRBD1. Trimming took 6 bases from V and 5 from J; bases not matched to a gene: 6. There are 14 residues in the CDR3. Germline CDR1 reads MNHNY; CDR2 reads SVGAGI (reference sequence). The CDR3 region is CASSRDRPNEKLFF. The CDR3 region has the DNA TGTGCCAGCAGCAGGGACAGACCCAATGAAAAACTGTTTTTT.

A remark on this clone: A much larger clonotype is one base distant, so this may be a read error. The chain is built from TRBV4-2 and TRBJ2-3; 9 bases align to TRBD2. This CDR3 spans 15 amino acids. CDR1 and CDR2 from the germline V gene are LGHNA and YNFKEQ. V was pared by 2 bases and J by 1 base, with 1 base of the junction left unmatched. The CDR3 sequence: CASSQQRGGTDTQYF. Here the CDR3 DNA reads TGTGCCAGCAGCCAACAGCGGGGGGGCACAGATACGCAGTATTTT.

The V gene is TRBV28, the J gene TRBJ1-2; the D is unclear. CDR1 is MDHEN and CDR2 is SYDVKM in the germline V gene. The V and J ends lost 6 bases and 1 base respectively, with 9 bases between them. There are 13 residues in the CDR3. The CDR3, as DNA: TGTGCCAGCAGGGCAGTCGTTAACTATGGCTACACCTTC. Residues: CASRAVVNYGYTF.

The chain uses TRBV18 and TRBJ2-7, with D possibly being TRBD1 (6 bases). Germline-derived CDR1 and CDR2 are KGHSH and LQKENI. The CDR3 runs to 15 residues. The V end was cut by 3 bases, the J end by 5 bases, with 17 bases between. This CDR3 reads CASSPIPGTIHEQYF. CDR3 DNA: TGTGCCAGCTCACCTATACCCGGGACAATCCACGAGCAGTACTTC.

V gene TRBV6-5 combines with J gene TRBJ2-1, with 8 positions matching TRBD1. Germline V gene lookup returns CDR1 MNHEY and CDR2 SVGAGI. CDR3 length: 13 amino acids. With 4 bases clipped from V and 8 bases from J, the junction kept 4 bases outside the gene matches. CDR3 DNA sequence: TGTGCCAGCAGTTCCCGGACAGGGTATGAGCAGTTCTTC. This gives the protein CASSSRTGYEQFF.

The rearrangement joins TRBV24-1 to TRBJ1-2; TRBD1 is a possible D gene (6 bases). Trimming shortened V by 5 bases and J by 7 bases, and 13 bases separated the two germline ends. Germline V gene sequence: CDR1 KGHDR, CDR2 SFDVKD. The CDR3 has 13 amino acids. The CDR3 protein is CATSGGQGGGYTF. CDR3 DNA sequence: TGTGCCACCAGTGGGGGGCAGGGTGGTGGCTACACCTTC.

The chain employs TRBV10-2 and TRBJ1-2; possibly TRBD1 for D (5 bases). The CDR3 contains 18 residues. The germline V and J ends were trimmed by 2 bases and 4 bases, with 23 bases remaining between them. Germline loops: CDR1 WSHSY, CDR2 SAAADI. CDR3: CASSERGNSWGGLYGYTF. CDR3 bases: TGCGCCAGCAGTGAGAGGGGAAACAGTTGGGGTGGCCTCTATGGCTACACCTTC.

V and J are TRBV5-6 and TRBJ1-4; D unresolved. The CDR3 is 14 amino acids. Per the germline V gene, CDR1 is SGHDT and CDR2 is YYEEEE. V shed 0 bases and J shed 5 bases, with 8 bases lying between them. CDR3 protein: CASSLAKSNEKLFF. The CDR3 nucleotides read TGTGCCAGCAGCTTGGCGAAGAGCAATGAAAAACTGTTTTTT.

The chain joins TRBV27 to TRBJ1-2; 9 nucleotides match TRBD1. V lost 3 bases to trimming and J lost 7 bases; unmatched junction nucleotides: 9. CDR3 length: 15 residues. Germline V CDR1 and CDR2: MNHEY, SMNVEV (reference sequence). For the CDR3, the DNA is TGTGCCAGCAGTTTCCGAAACGGACAGGGGTTTGGCTACACCTTC. Translating gives CASSFRNGQGFGYTF.

The table lists this clone with a count of one. This chain links TRBV19 with TRBJ1-2; TRBD1 matches at 8 bases. Trimming took 2 bases from V and 6 from J; bases not matched to a gene: 8. CDR1 is LNHDA, CDR2 SQIVND, per germline (reference sequence). This CDR3 is 15 amino acids long. Here the CDR3 reads CASSIWQGAGHGYTF. The DNA of the CDR3 is TGTGCCAGTAGTATATGGCAGGGGGCTGGGCATGGCTACACCTTC.

The chain carries TRBV7-9 and TRBJ1-1; no reliable D call. The CDR3 consists of 14 residues. V shed 5 bases and J shed 5 bases, with 15 bases lying between them. Germline CDR1 and CDR2: SEHNR and FQNEAQ (reference sequence). The CDR3 DNA sequence: TGTGCCAGCAGCCTCCCCCCCGCGGGTACTGAAGCTTTCTTT. Amino acid sequence: CASSLPPAGTEAFF. The entire variable domain, with the rest obtained from reference TRBV7-9 and TRBJ1-1, is as follows: DTGVSQNPRHKITKRGQNVTFRCDPISEHNRLYWYRQTLGQGPEFLTYFQNEAQLEKSRLLSDRFSAERPKGSFSTLEIQRTEQGDSAMYLCASSLPPAGTEAFFGQGTRLTVV.

This clone has at least ten counts. The chain employs TRBV2 and TRBJ1-3, with no clear D. The germline V gene encodes CDR1 SNHLY and CDR2 FYNNEI. The V gene lost 6 bases and the J gene lost 0 bases, with 9 bases spanning the gap. The CDR3 is made up of 14 amino acids. DNA of the CDR3: TGTGCCAGCAGCCCTATAATCTCTGGAAACACCATATATTTT. Protein: CASSPIISGNTIYF.

V is TRBV6-2 or TRBV6-3 and J is TRBJ1-1, with a tentative D call TRBD1 (6 bases). V was trimmed by 6 bases and J by 0 bases, leaving 23 bases between them. This CDR3 is 18 amino acids long. Germline CDR1 and CDR2: MNHEY and SVGEGT. The DNA of the CDR3 is TGTGCCAGCAGCGGAGAGACAGGCAACAATTACATGAACACTGAAGCTTTCTTT. The encoded protein is CASSGETGNNYMNTEAFF.

The chain employs TRBV12-5 and TRBJ1-1, with D perhaps matching TRBD1 (6 bases). CDR3 length: 15 residues. The V end lost 7 bases, the J end lost 5 bases, and 20 bases lay between the germline ends. Germline loops: CDR1 LGHNT, CDR2 FRNRAP. This CDR3 reads CASATGSWGGTEAFF. In nucleotides, the CDR3 is TGTGCTAGTGCCACAGGGAGTTGGGGGGGAACTGAAGCTTTCTTT.

This chain joins TRBV27 and TRBJ1-1; the D gene is possibly TRBD1 (6 bases). V lost 8 bases and J 0 bases, leaving 19 bases between the germline ends. The CDR3 spans 16 residues. Germline assignment: CDR1 MNHEY and CDR2 SMNVEV (reference sequence). CDR3 coding DNA: TGTGCCAGCTGGGGGTCAGGGGCTCTTATGAACACTGAAGCTTTCTTT. Its protein product is CASWGSGALMNTEAFF.

V gene TRBV12-5 combines with J gene TRBJ1-1, with TRBD1 as a possible D gene (6 bases). The CDR3 has 11 amino acids. Germline values: CDR1 LGHNT, CDR2 FRNRAP. Trimming took 5 bases from V and 10 from J, leaving 11 bases between them. The CDR3 DNA reads TGTGCTAGTGGTCAGGGGATTGGAGCTTTCTTT. This sequence encodes CASGQGIGAFF.